Listed below are T cell receptor beta chains from one sample, sequenced in a study of shared clonotypes between healthy human individuals. Sequenced by immunoSEQ multiplex PCR; TCRdb stores in-frame clones only, minus some. The sample consists of some 1 million clones, about 74% of them appearing once. The sequenced sample consisted of memory CD4+ T cells sorted from blood. Source of these receptors: a man younger than 35 in good health. The CDR3 runs from the conserved cysteine through the conserved F or W. D genes are given only for firm matches. A clone size is listed for some rows: how often the clone was seen (once, few, many), or a class if it is expanded.

D,V,size,J,CDR3,DNA
.,TRBV30,.,TRBJ1-2,CAWISPAGQTYGYTF,TGTGCCTGGATCTCCCCCGCCGGACAGACGTATGGCTACACCTTC
.,TRBV30,.,TRBJ1-6,CAWSADRINNSPLHF,TGTGCCTGGAGCGCAGACAGAATCAATAATTCACCCCTCCACTTT
TRBD2,TRBV19,.,TRBJ2-5,CASSARTSGRVTQYF,TGTGCCAGTAGTGCGAGGACTAGCGGGAGGGTGACCCAGTACTTC
.,TRBV7-2,.,TRBJ2-7,CASSPRGTSYEQYF,TGTGCCAGCAGCCCCCGAGGGACTTCCTACGAGCAGTACTTC
.,TRBV7-6,many,TRBJ2-7,CASSSLYSSYEQYF,TGTGCCAGCAGCTCCTTATATAGCTCCTACGAGCAGTACTTC
.,TRBV6-1,.,TRBJ1-5,CASSDPPGIEPQHF,TGTGCCAGCAGTGACCCGCCGGGGATAGAGCCCCAGCATTTT
.,TRBV7-2,.,TRBJ1-3,CASSLAGGNTIYF,TGTGCCAGCAGCTTAGCCGGCGGAAACACCATATATTTT
.,TRBV18,.,TRBJ2-7,CASSPVGNEQYF,TGTGCCAGCTCACCGGTGGGAAACGAGCAGTACTTC
.,TRBV20-1,.,TRBJ2-3,CSAIQDTQYF,TGCAGTGCTATTCAGGATACGCAGTATTTT
.,TRBV5-1,once,TRBJ2-5,CASSLDTGTQYF,TGCGCCAGCAGCTTGGATACCGGTACCCAGTACTTC
.,TRBV30,.,TRBJ1-1,CAWSRRTFGNTEAFF,TGTGCCTGGAGTAGACGGACCTTCGGGAACACTGAAGCTTTCTTT
.,TRBV7-2,.,TRBJ1-2,CASSHGLLQGGYTF,TGTGCCAGCAGCCACGGACTCCTCCAAGGGGGCTACACCTTC
.,TRBV19,.,TRBJ1-6,CASSLGAESPLHF,TGTGCCAGTAGTTTGGGGGCAGAATCACCCCTCCACTTT
.,TRBV7-8,many,TRBJ1-1,CASSLLHSAGRHTEAFF,TGTGCCAGCAGCTTACTCCACTCCGCGGGACGCCACACTGAAGCTTTCTTT
TRBD1,TRBV15,.,TRBJ1-1,CATSSGGTATEAFF,TGTGCCACCAGCAGCGGCGGGACAGCGACTGAAGCTTTCTTT
.,TRBV27,.,TRBJ2-7,CASRPGNRGSGNEQYF,TGTGCCAGCAGACCGGGAAACAGGGGTAGCGGAAACGAGCAGTACTTC
TRBD1,TRBV5-6,.,TRBJ1-2,CASSIRDRVLYGYTF,TGTGCCAGCAGCATCCGGGACAGGGTTTTGTATGGCTACACCTTC
.,TRBV5-1,.,TRBJ2-1,CASSPEGARNEQFF,TGCGCCAGCAGCCCCGAAGGGGCTCGGAATGAGCAGTTCTTC
.,TRBV14,.,TRBJ2-7,CASSHPRTGGNDEQYF,TGTGCCAGCAGCCACCCGAGGACTGGGGGGAACGACGAGCAGTACTTC
TRBD1,TRBV7-9,.,TRBJ2-1,CASSGQDYSYNEQFF,TGTGCCAGCAGCGGACAGGATTACTCCTACAATGAGCAGTTCTTC
.,TRBV19,.,TRBJ1-1,CASTWQGTEAFF,TGTGCCAGTACTTGGCAGGGGACTGAAGCTTTCTTT
.,TRBV11-2,.,TRBJ2-3,CASSLRTPSTDTQYF,TGTGCCAGCAGCTTAAGGACACCTAGCACAGATACGCAGTATTTT
TRBD1,TRBV29-1,once,TRBJ2-1,CSVVTGNEQFF,TGCAGCGTAGTGACAGGGAATGAGCAGTTCTTC